This TCR beta chain was obtained from a study of technical replicates of blood from several donors. Trimming left V 0 bases short and J 5 bases short, with 14 bases between. The CDR3 extends over 16 amino acids. From germline, CDR1 is SGHRS and CDR2 YFSETQ. Libraries were prepared by immunoSEQ multiplex PCR; TCRdb keeps only in-frame clonotypes and omits some of them. The profile shows 65,000 to 85,000 clones, 80% to 95% of them singletons. This receptor was obtained from a human donor in good health. Material for sequencing was T cells isolated from PBMCs. V gene TRBV5-1 combines with J gene TRBJ2-2, with D possibly TRBD2 on 5 matching bases. The CDR3 nucleotides are TGCGCCAGCAGCTTGGGGGCCGGCGAGGGAACCGGGGAGCTGTTTTTT. Amino acid sequence: CASSLGAGEGTGELFF.